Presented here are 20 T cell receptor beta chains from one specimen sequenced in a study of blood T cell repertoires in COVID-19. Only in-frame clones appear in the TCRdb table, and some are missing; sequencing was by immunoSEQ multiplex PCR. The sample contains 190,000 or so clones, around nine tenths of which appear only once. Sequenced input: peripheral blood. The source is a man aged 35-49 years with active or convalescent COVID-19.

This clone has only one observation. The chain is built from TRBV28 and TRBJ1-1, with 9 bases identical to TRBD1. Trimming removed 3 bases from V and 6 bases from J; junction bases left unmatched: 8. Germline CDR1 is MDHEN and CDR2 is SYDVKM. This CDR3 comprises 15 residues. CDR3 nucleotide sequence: TGTGCCAGCAGTTTGCCGATACAGGGGGCTTCTGAAGCTTTCTTT. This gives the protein CASSLPIQGASEAFF.

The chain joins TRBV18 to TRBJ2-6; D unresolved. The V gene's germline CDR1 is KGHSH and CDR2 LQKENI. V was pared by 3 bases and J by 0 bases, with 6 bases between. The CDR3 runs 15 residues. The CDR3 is CASSPGGSGANVLTF. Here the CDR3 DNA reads TGTGCCAGCTCACCCGGTGGCTCTGGGGCCAACGTCCTGACTTTC.

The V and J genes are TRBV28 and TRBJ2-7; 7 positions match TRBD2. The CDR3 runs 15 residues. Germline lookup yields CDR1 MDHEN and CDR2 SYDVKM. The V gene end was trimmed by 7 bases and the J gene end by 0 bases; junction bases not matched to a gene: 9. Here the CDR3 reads CASTPGGSSSYEQYF. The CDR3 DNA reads TGTGCCAGCACCCCGGGGGGATCTAGCTCCTACGAGCAGTACTTC.

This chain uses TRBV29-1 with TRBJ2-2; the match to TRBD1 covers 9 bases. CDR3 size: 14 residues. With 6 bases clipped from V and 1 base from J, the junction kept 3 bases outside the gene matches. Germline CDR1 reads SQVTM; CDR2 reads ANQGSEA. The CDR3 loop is CSVRDRVNTGELFF. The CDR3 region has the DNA TGCAGCGTAAGGGACAGGGTGAACACCGGGGAGCTGTTTTTT.

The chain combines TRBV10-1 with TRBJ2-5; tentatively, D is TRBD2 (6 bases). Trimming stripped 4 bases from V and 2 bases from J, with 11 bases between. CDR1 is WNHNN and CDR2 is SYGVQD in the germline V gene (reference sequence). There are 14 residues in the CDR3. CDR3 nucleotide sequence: TGCGCCAGCAGTGCCACGGGGGAGCAAGAGACCCAGTACTTC. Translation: CASSATGEQETQYF.

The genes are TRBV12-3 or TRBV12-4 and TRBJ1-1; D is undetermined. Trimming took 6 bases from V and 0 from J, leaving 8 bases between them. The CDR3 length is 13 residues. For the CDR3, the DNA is TGTGCCAGCAGGGAGCGCATGAACACTGAAGCTTTCTTT. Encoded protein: CASRERMNTEAFF.

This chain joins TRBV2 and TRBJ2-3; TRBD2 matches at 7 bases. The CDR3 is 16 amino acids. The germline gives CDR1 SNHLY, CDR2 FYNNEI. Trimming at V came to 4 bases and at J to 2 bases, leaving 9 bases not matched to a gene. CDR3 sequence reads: CASSAYRTRNTDTQYF. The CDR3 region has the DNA TGTGCCAGCAGTGCATACAGGACTAGAAACACAGATACGCAGTATTTT.

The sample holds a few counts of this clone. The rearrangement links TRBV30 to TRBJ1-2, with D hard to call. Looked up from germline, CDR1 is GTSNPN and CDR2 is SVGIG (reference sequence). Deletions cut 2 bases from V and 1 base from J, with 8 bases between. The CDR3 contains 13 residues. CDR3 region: CAWSSIYNYGYTF. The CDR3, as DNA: TGTGCCTGGAGTTCTATCTATAACTATGGCTACACCTTC.

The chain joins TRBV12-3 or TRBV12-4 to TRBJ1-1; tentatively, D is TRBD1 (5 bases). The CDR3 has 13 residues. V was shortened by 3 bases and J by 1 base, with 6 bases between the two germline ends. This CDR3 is CASSFGGNTEAFF. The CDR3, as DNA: TGTGCCAGCAGTTTCGGGGGGAACACTGAAGCTTTCTTT.

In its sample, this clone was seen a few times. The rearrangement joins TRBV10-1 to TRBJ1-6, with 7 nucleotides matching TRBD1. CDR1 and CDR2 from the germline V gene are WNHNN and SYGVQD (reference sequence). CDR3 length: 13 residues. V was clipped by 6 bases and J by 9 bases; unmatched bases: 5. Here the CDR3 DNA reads TGCGCCAGCAGCGGGACAGTCGGTTCACCCCTCCACTTT. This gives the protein CASSGTVGSPLHF.

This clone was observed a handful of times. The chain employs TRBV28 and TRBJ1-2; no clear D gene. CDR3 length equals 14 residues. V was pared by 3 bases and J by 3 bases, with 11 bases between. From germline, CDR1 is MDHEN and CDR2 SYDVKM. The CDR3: CASSFGVVHYGYTF. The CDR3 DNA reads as TGTGCCAGCAGTTTCGGGGTTGTCCACTATGGCTACACCTTC.

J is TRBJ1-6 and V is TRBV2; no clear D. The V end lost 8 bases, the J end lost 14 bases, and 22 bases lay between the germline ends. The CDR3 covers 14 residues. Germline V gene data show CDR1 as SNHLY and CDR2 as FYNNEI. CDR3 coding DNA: TGTGCCAGCCATCTGGCGGAGGGATCGTCATCCCTCCACTTT. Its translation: CASHLAEGSSSLHF.

In DNA form, the CDR3 reads TGTGCCAGCCGGACAGCCATGCAGTCTGAAGCTTTCTTT. It specifies CASRTAMQSEAFF. The chain has TRBV19 and TRBJ1-1; possible D gene TRBD1, 6 bases. Trimming pared 9 bases from V and 6 bases from J, leaving 17 bases between. The germline V gene encodes CDR1 LNHDA and CDR2 SQIVND (reference sequence). This CDR3 contains 13 residues. Supplemented by reference TRBV19 and TRBJ1-1, the full variable domain reads DGGITQSPKYLFRKEGQNVTLSCEQNLNHDAMYWYRQDPGQGLRLIYYSQIVNDFQKGDIAEGYSVSREKKESFPLTVTSAQKNPTAFYLCASRTAMQSEAFFGQGTRLTVV.

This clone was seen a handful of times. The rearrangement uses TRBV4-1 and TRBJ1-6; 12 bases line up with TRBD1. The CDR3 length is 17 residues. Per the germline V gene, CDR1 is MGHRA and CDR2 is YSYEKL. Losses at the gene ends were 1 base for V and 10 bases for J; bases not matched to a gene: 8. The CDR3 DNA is TGCGCCAGCAGCCAAGCCCCCGGGACAGGGGGCGAGTCACCCCTCCACTTT. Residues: CASSQAPGTGGESPLHF.

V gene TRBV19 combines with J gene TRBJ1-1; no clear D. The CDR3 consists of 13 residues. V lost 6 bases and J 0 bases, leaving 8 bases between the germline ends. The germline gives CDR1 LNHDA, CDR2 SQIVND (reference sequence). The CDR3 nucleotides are TGTGCCAGTAGCTCACTAGTGAACACTGAAGCTTTCTTT. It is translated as CASSSLVNTEAFF.

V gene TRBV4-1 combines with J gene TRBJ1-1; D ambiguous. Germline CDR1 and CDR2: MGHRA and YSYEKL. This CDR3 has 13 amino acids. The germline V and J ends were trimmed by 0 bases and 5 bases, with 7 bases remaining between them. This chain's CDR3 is CASSQDRGTEAFF. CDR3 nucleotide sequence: TGCGCCAGCAGCCAAGATCGGGGAACTGAAGCTTTCTTT.

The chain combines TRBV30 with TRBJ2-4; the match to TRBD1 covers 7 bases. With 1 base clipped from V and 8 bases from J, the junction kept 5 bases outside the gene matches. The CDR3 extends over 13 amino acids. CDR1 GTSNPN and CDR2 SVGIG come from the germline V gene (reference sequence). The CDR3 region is CAWSGDSGDIQYF. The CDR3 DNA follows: TGTGCCTGGAGTGGGGACAGTGGGGACATTCAGTACTTC. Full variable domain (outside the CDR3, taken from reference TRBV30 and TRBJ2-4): SQTIHQWPATLVQPVGSPLSLECTVEGTSNPNLYWYRQAAGRGLQLLFYSVGIGQISSEVPQNLSASRPQDRQFILSSKKLLLSDSGFYLCAWSGDSGDIQYFGAGTRLSVL.

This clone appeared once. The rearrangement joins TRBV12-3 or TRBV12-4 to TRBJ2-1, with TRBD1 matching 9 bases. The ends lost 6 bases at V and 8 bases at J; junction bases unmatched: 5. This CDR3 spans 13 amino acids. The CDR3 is CASRETGGHEQFF. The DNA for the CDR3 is TGTGCCAGCAGGGAGACAGGGGGACATGAGCAGTTCTTC.

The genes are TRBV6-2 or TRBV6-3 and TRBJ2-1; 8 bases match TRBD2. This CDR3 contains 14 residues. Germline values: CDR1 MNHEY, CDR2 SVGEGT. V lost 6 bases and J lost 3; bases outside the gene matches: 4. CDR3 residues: CASSPSGGYNEQFF. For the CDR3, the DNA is TGTGCCAGCAGCCCCAGCGGGGGCTACAATGAGCAGTTCTTC.

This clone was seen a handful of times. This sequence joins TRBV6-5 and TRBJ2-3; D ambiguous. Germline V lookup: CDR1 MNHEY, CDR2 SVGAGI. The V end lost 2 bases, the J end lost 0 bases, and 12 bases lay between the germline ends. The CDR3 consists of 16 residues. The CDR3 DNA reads TGTGCCAGCAGTTACAATCAGGCCTCAAGCACAGATACGCAGTATTTT. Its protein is CASSYNQASSTDTQYF.